These 14 T cell receptor beta chains originate from one sample sequenced in a study of technical replicates of blood from a few donors. Clones were read by immunoSEQ multiplex PCR, and TCRdb kept only the in-frame ones, dropping some. The data show under 95,000 clones, roughly 94% seen once. Material: T cells isolated from PBMCs. These receptors originate from a human donor in good health.

This chain joins TRBV5-6 and TRBJ2-7; TRBD1 matches at 11 bases. This CDR3 has 15 residues. With 4 bases clipped from V and 1 base from J, the junction kept 4 bases outside the gene matches. Germline V gives CDR1 SGHDT, CDR2 YYEEEE. CDR3 region: CASSPGTGGSYEQYF. The DNA of the CDR3 is TGTGCCAGCAGCCCCGGGACAGGGGGATCCTACGAGCAGTACTTC. Combining the CDR3 with reference TRBV5-6 and TRBJ2-7 gives the whole variable domain DAGVTQSPTHLIKTRGQQVTLRCSPKSGHDTVSWYQQALGQGPQFIFQYYEEEERQRGNFPDRFSGHQFPNYSSELNVNALLLGDSALYLCASSPGTGGSYEQYFGPGTRLTVT.

The rearrangement uses TRBV7-2 and TRBJ1-1; D not resolved. V lost 1 base, J lost 0 bases, and 6 bases lay in between. This CDR3 is 14 amino acids long. Germline V CDR1 and CDR2: SGHTA, FQGNSA. The CDR3 nucleotides are TGTGCCAGCAGCTTAGACGGGATGAACACTGAAGCTTTCTTT. It translates to CASSLDGMNTEAFF.

The chain recombines TRBV5-1 with TRBJ1-1, with no clear D. The CDR3 runs to 14 residues. V lost 1 base to trimming and J lost 3 bases, with 10 bases between them. CDR1 is SGHRS, CDR2 YFSETQ, per germline. The CDR3 reads CASSLTGGDTEAFF. CDR3 in DNA: TGCGCCAGCAGCTTGACTGGCGGGGACACTGAAGCTTTCTTT.

The rearrangement links TRBV11-2 to TRBJ1-6; the match to TRBD1 covers 9 bases. CDR3 length: 15 residues. Germline CDR1 SGHAT, CDR2 FQNNGV. The CDR3 here is CAAIVGGQGCSPLHF. The DNA of the CDR3 is TGTGCTGCGATCGTCGGGGGACAGGGCTGTTCACCCCTCCACTTT.

The CDR3 sequence is CAWSGQNRGATNEKLFF. The CDR3 region has the DNA TGTGCCTGGAGTGGGCAAAACAGGGGCGCAACTAATGAAAAACTGTTTTTT. The chain has TRBV30 and TRBJ1-4; the match to TRBD1 covers 7 bases. Germline V lookup: CDR1 GTSNPN, CDR2 SVGIG (reference sequence). The J segment lost 0 bases and the V segment lost 1 base, leaving 8 bases of the junction unmatched. This CDR3 has 17 amino acids. The full variable domain, completed using reference TRBV30 and TRBJ1-4, is SQTIHQWPATLVQPVGSPLSLECTVEGTSNPNLYWYRQAAGRGLQLLFYSVGIGQISSEVPQNLSASRPQDRQFILSSKKLLLSDSGFYLCAWSGQNRGATNEKLFFGSGTQLSVL.

This clone was seen only once. The V call is TRBV6-1, the J call TRBJ2-7; D remains ambiguous. V shed 3 bases and J shed 0 bases, with 15 bases lying between them. This CDR3 has 16 residues. CDR1 is MNHNS, CDR2 SASEGT, per germline. The CDR3 is CASSELSSVPSYEQYF. CDR3 bases: TGTGCCAGCAGTGAGCTATCATCGGTCCCCTCCTACGAGCAGTACTTC.

The CDR3 loop is CSVGTGGRNTEAFF. The CDR3 DNA is TGCAGCGTTGGGACAGGGGGCAGGAACACTGAAGCTTTCTTT. The rearrangement links TRBV29-1 to TRBJ1-1; 11 bases are a match to TRBD1. CDR1 is SQVTM, CDR2 ANQGSEA, per germline. The CDR3 consists of 14 residues. V trimming: 4 bases; J trimming: 1 base; junction bases outside the gene matches: 2.

V and J are TRBV2 and TRBJ1-3; a weak D match, TRBD1 (5 bases). Germline V gene data show CDR1 as SNHLY and CDR2 as FYNNEI. This CDR3 spans 17 amino acids. V was trimmed by 5 bases and J by 0 bases, leaving 17 bases between them. The CDR3 DNA sequence: TGTGCCAGCAGTCTGCGGGGACTCTCGAGCTCTGGAAACACCATATATTTT. Translation: CASSLRGLSSSGNTIYF.

The chain uses TRBV10-2 and TRBJ2-7, with 9 bases lining up with TRBD1. Germline-derived CDR1 and CDR2 are WSHSY and SAAADI. The CDR3 has 15 residues. V lost 4 bases to trimming and J lost 7 bases; unmatched junction nucleotides: 11. The CDR3 region has the DNA TGCGCCAGCAGTGGGACAGGGGAAAGTGGTTTGGAGCAGTACTTC. It translates to CASSGTGESGLEQYF.

This chain links TRBV6-5 with TRBJ2-2; TRBD2 matches 7 bases. CDR3 length: 15 residues. J gave up 7 bases and V 2 bases, and 7 bases lay outside the gene matches. Germline lookup yields CDR1 MNHEY and CDR2 SVGAGI. Here the CDR3 DNA reads TGTGCCAGCAGTTACGGCGCGGGAGAGGTCGGGGAGCTGTTTTTT. Protein: CASSYGAGEVGELFF.

This chain connects TRBV28 to TRBJ2-7; no firm D call. CDR1 is MDHEN, CDR2 SYDVKM, per germline. The CDR3 contains 15 residues. Trimming shortened V by 3 bases and J by 0 bases, and 12 bases separated the two germline ends. CDR3 nucleotides: TGTGCCAGCAGTTTCTCAGGCCCCCTCTCCTACGAGCAGTACTTC. This encodes CASSFSGPLSYEQYF.

This chain connects TRBV29-1 to TRBJ1-1; 7 positions agree with TRBD1. The CDR3 contains 14 residues. The germline V gene encodes CDR1 SQVTM and CDR2 ANQGSEA. Losses at the gene ends were 4 bases for V and 2 bases for J; bases not matched to a gene: 7. CDR3 nucleotide sequence: TGCAGCGTTGGAGGTAGGGGGCCAAACACTGAAGCTTTCTTT. It encodes CSVGGRGPNTEAFF.

V and J are TRBV27 and TRBJ1-2, with TRBD1 matching over 7 bases. V gave up 0 bases and J gave up 7 bases; unmatched junction bases: 14. CDR1 MNHEY and CDR2 SMNVEV come from the germline V gene (reference sequence). The CDR3 loop spans 17 amino acids. CDR3: CASSLSLNRGILGGYTF. Written as DNA, the CDR3 is TGTGCCAGCAGTTTATCGTTGAACAGGGGAATATTGGGTGGCTACACCTTC.

This chain uses TRBV5-4 with TRBJ2-7; 7 bases fit TRBD1. The ends lost 4 bases at V and 4 bases at J; junction bases unmatched: 5. From germline, CDR1 is SGHNT and CDR2 YYREEE (reference sequence). The CDR3 extends over 13 amino acids. This chain's CDR3 is CASSAPQGYEQYF. The CDR3 DNA sequence: TGTGCCAGCAGCGCACCACAGGGGTACGAGCAGTACTTC.